This T cell receptor beta chain is drawn from a study of PD-L1 blockade in urothelial cancer (dated by TCRdb to 2015 to 2018). Looking at the study overall: Therapy was started at some point between 2013 and 2015 for all patients, and atezolizumab 1,200 mg was administered intravenously every 3 weeks. Progression-free survival longer than 6 months counted as durable clinical benefit, and TCR features were additionally tested against both progression-free and overall survival. In the same patients who had TCR sequencing, pretreatment tumors also underwent whole exome sequencing and RNA sequencing. Blood samples gave a median of about 150,000 T cells and under 85,000 unique TCRs, with a median clonality of approximately 0.08. Pretreatment blood TCR-seq was available for under 35 patients, at least one posttreatment blood collection was obtained for roughly 25 patients, and tumor TCR-seq was available for roughly 25 patients. An ECOG performance status of 0 or 1 was recorded for the patients, and 0 to 3 prior chemotherapy regimens had been received by the patients. Pretreatment tumor samples and matched peripheral blood, collected serially before and after atezolizumab treatment, underwent TCR sequencing. Nine patients reached durable clinical benefit, while 15 to 20 patients did not. About 90% of the 29 patients were males with bladder-origin urothelial cancer, and 18 of 29 reported a prior smoking history. An exploratory multi-omic analysis was conducted of the somatic, immune and clinical correlates of response to PD-L1 blockade with atezolizumab in urothelial cancer. Blood samples were analyzed at 3 weeks after treatment start (second dose) and at 6 weeks after treatment start.

Synthetic TCR analog templates were spiked into each PCR to estimate absolute template abundance from read counts. TCRbeta CDR3 regions were amplified from genomic DNA with bias-controlled V and J gene primers using the immunoSEQ assay. Sequencing of rearranged TCRbeta segments was done at approximately 20X coverage. Processing in the source paper ran as follows. Sequencing errors were corrected by clustering, and CDR3s were annotated against IMGT so that V, D and J genes could be assigned. Downstream analyses used only productive TCRbeta rearrangements, leaving out any out-of-frame or stop-codon sequences. To compute clonality, Shannon entropy was normalized by the log of the number of unique productive sequences and then subtracted from one. Clones differing between time points or between blood and tumor were identified using Fisher's exact test with Benjamini-Hochberg correction, with an adjusted p below 0.01 applied as the threshold. The table comes from immuneACCESS by way of TCRdb, which keeps in-frame sequences with V and J called. Part of the clones is missing from these tables; in studies checked, under half for an unresolved V gene and the rest for unknown reasons. Clonal size and the V and J genes are those of that table, whereas D and trimming came from the DNA. The sample records about 76,000 clones, roughly 90% of which are singletons. The top ten clones comprise approximately 4.5% of the sample.

Broader findings and caveats from the paper: A pretreatment peripheral blood TCR clonality below the median was linked to improved progression-free and overall survival. Greater expansion of tumor-associated TCR clones in peripheral blood 3 weeks after the start of treatment was observed in patients with durable benefit (n ≈ 22, p = 0.022). Because the sample size was small (n of about 29) and many exploratory analyses were performed, the results are intended to be hypothesis-generating.

About this clone: What this receptor recognizes is not known. Per-base quality was not reported, and no clone a single base away is much larger than it.

This sample's time point label indicates: pretreatment peripheral blood. A cohort of 25 to 30 patients with locally advanced or metastatic urothelial carcinoma, treated at Memorial Sloan Kettering on a trial protocol, was included. Peripheral blood mononuclear cells were collected from each patient pretreatment and during treatment, giving between 1 and 8 total time points per patient. The Qiagen DNeasy Blood extraction kit was used to purify genomic DNA from total PBMCs and tumor samples. PBMCs were collected pretreatment and during treatment and were isolated and stored as previously described. The origin of this receptor is a man aged 70 or older with urothelial cancer. Sample: PBMCs, taken around atezolizumab (anti-PD-L1) treatment.

The DNA reads as follows: TGTGCCAGCAGTGACTCCCTCCTAGCGGGGAGCTCCTACAATGAGCAGTTCTTC. Translation gives CASSDSLLAGSSYNEQFF. The rearranged chain carries TRBV6-4 and TRBJ2-1; TRBD2 agrees with 9 junctional bases. CDR1 and CDR2, looked up from the germline V gene, are MRHNA and SNTAGT. V and J are trimmed by 0 bases and 0 bases, and the gene matches miss 6 bases of the junction. The CDR3 sequence holds 18 residues, the cysteine and phenylalanine included. Only the CDR3 part of the read is kept: 54 bases, read in frame from the first base.